This is a list of T cell receptor beta chains from one sample in a study of beta chain features in type 1 diabetes. This table comes from immunoSEQ multiplex PCR, and its TCRdb copy is limited to in-frame clones, with some not included. Here the sample spans about 190,000 clones, less than 9.5% being singletons. Sequencing was performed on central memory CD4+ T cells from blood. The origin of the receptors is a woman aged 40 to 49 with type 1 diabetes. Each CDR3 is given with its conserved first and last residue. D genes are given only for firm matches. Clone size is not always given. Where it is, it says once, few, many or a class for expanded clones.

TRBV7-2	15	TRBD1	TRBJ2-1	.	CASSSDRGRENEQFF	TGTGCCAGCAGCTCAGACAGGGGGCGCGAGAATGAGCAGTTCTTC
TRBV7-9	15	TRBD2	TRBJ2-5	many	CASSSQRDSWGTQYF	TGTGCCAGCAGCTCTCAGCGGGACTCGTGGGGGACCCAGTACTTC
TRBV18	15	.	TRBJ2-5	.	CASSPPGTKQETQYF	TGTGCCAGCTCACCCCCCGGGACAAAGCAAGAGACCCAGTACTTC
TRBV7-3	12	.	TRBJ2-1	few	CASSLTEGEQFF	TGTGCCAGCAGCTTAACGGAGGGTGAGCAGTTCTTC
TRBV19	15	TRBD1	TRBJ1-2	few	CASTNTGTANYGYTF	TGTGCCAGTACCAATACCGGGACAGCTAACTATGGCTACACCTTC
TRBV29-1	12	.	TRBJ2-3	many	CSVEDRVDTQYF	TGCAGCGTTGAAGATCGGGTAGATACGCAGTATTTT
TRBV18	15	TRBD1	TRBJ1-1	many	CASSQGEGMNTEAFF	TGTGCCAGCTCGCAGGGGGAAGGAATGAACACTGAAGCTTTCTTT
TRBV9	15	.	TRBJ2-7	once	CARSPWLGGAHEQYF	TGTGCCAGGTCTCCCTGGCTAGGGGGGGCCCACGAGCAGTACTTC
TRBV6-5	12	.	TRBJ1-6	few	CASRQGRSPLHF	TGTGCCAGCCGGCAGGGTCGGTCACCCCTCCACTTT
TRBV2	14	.	TRBJ1-1	few	CASSEVGTDTEAFF	TGTGCCAGCAGTGAAGTGGGGACTGACACTGAAGCTTTCTTT
TRBV28	19	.	TRBJ1-2	.	CASTRTGVWGEADNYGYTF	TGTGCCAGCACCCGAACTGGCGTTTGGGGGGAAGCAGATAACTATGGCTACACCTTC
TRBV1	15	.	TRBJ2-3	few	CTSSPHSGSRDTQYF	TGCACCAGCAGTCCCCACAGCGGGAGTCGAGATACGCAGTATTTT
TRBV6-5	15	TRBD1	TRBJ1-4	few	CASSYDSTGGIKLFF	TGTGCCAGCAGTTACGATTCCACAGGGGGCATAAAACTGTTTTTT
TRBV10-3	12	.	TRBJ2-7	few	CAISSSSYEQYF	TGTGCCATCAGCTCGAGCTCCTACGAGCAGTACTTC
TRBV28	13	.	TRBJ2-5	.	CASSGQPQETQYF	TGTGCCAGCAGCGGACAGCCGCAAGAGACCCAGTACTTC
TRBV28	17	.	TRBJ1-4	.	CASSLPSGRGASEKLFF	TGTGCCAGCAGTCTACCTTCGGGGAGGGGGGCGAGTGAAAAACTGTTTTTT
TRBV11-2	15	TRBD1	TRBJ1-2	few	CASSLGGQGAGGYTF	TGTGCCAGCAGCTTAGGGGGGCAGGGGGCTGGTGGCTACACCTTC
TRBV7-9	16	.	TRBJ1-4	.	CASSYNHGGANEKLFF	TGTGCCAGCAGCTATAATCACGGCGGAGCTAATGAAAAACTGTTTTTT
TRBV29-1	13	.	TRBJ2-1	few	CSVLGHIYNEQFF	TGCAGCGTTTTGGGACACATTTACAATGAGCAGTTCTTC
TRBV7-2	14	.	TRBJ2-7	.	CASSPDWSSYEQYF	TGTGCCAGCAGCCCCGACTGGAGCTCCTACGAGCAGTACTTC
TRBV2	11	.	TRBJ2-7	few	CASSVGYEQYF	TGTGCCAGCAGTGTCGGCTACGAGCAGTACTTC
TRBV27	17	TRBD2	TRBJ2-3	.	CASSPRTSGVRFYTQYF	TGTGCCAGCAGTCCCCGGACTAGCGGGGTACGTTTCTATACGCAGTATTTT